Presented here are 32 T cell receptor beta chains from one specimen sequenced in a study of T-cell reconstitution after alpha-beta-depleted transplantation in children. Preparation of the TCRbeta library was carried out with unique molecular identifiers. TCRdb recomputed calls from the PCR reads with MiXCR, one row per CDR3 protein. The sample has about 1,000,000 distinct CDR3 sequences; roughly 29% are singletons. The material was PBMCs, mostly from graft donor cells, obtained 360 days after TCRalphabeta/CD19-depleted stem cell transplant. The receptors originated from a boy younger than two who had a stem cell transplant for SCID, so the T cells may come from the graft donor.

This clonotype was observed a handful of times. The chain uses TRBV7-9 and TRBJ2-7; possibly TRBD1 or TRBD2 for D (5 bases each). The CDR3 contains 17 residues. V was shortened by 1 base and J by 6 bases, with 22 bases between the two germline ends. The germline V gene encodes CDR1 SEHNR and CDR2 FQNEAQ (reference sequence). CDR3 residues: CASSLVTHRDANAEQYF. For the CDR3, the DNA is TGTGCCAGCAGCTTAGTGACCCACCGGGACGCAAACGCCGAGCAGTACTTC.

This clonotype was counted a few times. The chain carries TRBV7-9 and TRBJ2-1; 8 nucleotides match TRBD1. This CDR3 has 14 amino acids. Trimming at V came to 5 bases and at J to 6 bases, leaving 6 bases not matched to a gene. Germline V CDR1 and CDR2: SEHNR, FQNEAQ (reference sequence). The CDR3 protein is CASSPGGVFNEQFF. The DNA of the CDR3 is TGTGCCAGCAGCCCAGGGGGCGTCTTCAATGAGCAGTTCTTC.

For the CDR3, the DNA is TGCAGCGTAGCTCGACAGGGGAGCTCCTACGAGCAGTACTTC. Translated, it gives CSVARQGSSYEQYF. This chain connects TRBV29-1 to TRBJ2-7; TRBD1 matches at 8 bases. V was clipped by 6 bases and J by 0 bases; unmatched bases: 7. CDR1 is SQVTM, CDR2 ANQGSEA, per germline. The CDR3 runs to 14 residues.

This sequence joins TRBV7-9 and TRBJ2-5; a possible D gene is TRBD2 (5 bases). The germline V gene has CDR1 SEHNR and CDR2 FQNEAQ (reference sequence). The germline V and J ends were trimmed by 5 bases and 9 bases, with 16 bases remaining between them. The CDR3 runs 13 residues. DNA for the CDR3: TGTGCCAGCAGCAAAGCCGGTGGGGAGTCCCAGTACTTC. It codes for CASSKAGGESQYF.

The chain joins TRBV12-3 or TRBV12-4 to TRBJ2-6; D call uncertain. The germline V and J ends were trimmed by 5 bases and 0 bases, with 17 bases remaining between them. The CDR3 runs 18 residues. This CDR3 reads CASSALIGHLSGANVLTF. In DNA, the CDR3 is TGTGCCAGCAGTGCCCTTATAGGCCACCTCTCTGGGGCCAACGTCCTGACTTTC.

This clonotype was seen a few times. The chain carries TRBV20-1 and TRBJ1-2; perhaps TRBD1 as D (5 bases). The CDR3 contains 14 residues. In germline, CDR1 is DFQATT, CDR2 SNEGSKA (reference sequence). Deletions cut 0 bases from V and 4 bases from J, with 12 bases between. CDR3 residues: CSARDPPGTYGYTF. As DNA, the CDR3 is TGCAGTGCTAGAGATCCCCCAGGGACCTATGGCTACACCTTC.

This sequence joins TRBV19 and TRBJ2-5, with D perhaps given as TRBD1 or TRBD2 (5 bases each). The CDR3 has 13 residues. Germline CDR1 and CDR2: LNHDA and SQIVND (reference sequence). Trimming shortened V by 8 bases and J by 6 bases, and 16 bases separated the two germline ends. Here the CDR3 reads CASGDGFGKTQYF. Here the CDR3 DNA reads TGTGCCAGTGGGGACGGGTTCGGGAAGACCCAGTACTTC.

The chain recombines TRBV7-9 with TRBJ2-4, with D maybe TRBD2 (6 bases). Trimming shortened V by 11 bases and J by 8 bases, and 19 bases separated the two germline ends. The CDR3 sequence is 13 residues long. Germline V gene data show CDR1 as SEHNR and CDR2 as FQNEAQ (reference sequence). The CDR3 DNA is TGTGCCGCAGGACAAGGAGGGCAGGACATTCAGTACTTC. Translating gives CAAGQGGQDIQYF. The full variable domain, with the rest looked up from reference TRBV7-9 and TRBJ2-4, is DTGVSQNPRHKITKRGQNVTFRCDPISEHNRLYWYRQTLGQGPEFLTYFQNEAQLEKSRLLSDRFSAERPKGSFSTLEIQRTEQGDSAMYLCAAGQGGQDIQYFGAGTRLSVL.

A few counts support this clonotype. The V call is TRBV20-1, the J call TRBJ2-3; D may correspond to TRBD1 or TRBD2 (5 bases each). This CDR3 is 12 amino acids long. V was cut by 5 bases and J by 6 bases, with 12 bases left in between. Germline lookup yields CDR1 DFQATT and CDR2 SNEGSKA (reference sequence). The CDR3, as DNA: TGCAGTGCTCCAGGGTGGGAGGATACGCAGTATTTT. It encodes CSAPGWEDTQYF.

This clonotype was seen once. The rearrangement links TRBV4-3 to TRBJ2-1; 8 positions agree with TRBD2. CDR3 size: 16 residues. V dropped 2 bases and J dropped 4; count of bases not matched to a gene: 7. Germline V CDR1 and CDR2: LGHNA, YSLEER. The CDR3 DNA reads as TGCGCCAGCAGCCAAAGACCTAGCGGGCGATACAATGAGCAGTTCTTC. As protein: CASSQRPSGRYNEQFF.

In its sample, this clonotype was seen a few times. The CDR3 is CASSPLHPLSPEQYF. In DNA, the CDR3 is TGTGCCAGCAGTCCCCTCCATCCTTTATCCCCGGAGCAGTACTTC. V usage is TRBV6-1 and J usage is TRBJ2-7, with unresolved D. Per the germline V gene, CDR1 is MNHNS and CDR2 is SASEGT. The CDR3 is made up of 15 amino acids. Trimming removed 5 bases at V and 7 bases at J, with 21 bases between.

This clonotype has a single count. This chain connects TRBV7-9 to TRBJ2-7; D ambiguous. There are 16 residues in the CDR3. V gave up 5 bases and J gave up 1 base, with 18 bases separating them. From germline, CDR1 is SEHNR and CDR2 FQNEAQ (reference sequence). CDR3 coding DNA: TGTGCCAGCAGCCCCTTAGAATCTCGCCGGTCCTACGAGCAGTACTTC. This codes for CASSPLESRRSYEQYF. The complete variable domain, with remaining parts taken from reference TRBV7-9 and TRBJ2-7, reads DTGVSQNPRHKITKRGQNVTFRCDPISEHNRLYWYRQTLGQGPEFLTYFQNEAQLEKSRLLSDRFSAERPKGSFSTLEIQRTEQGDSAMYLCASSPLESRRSYEQYFGPGTRLTVT.

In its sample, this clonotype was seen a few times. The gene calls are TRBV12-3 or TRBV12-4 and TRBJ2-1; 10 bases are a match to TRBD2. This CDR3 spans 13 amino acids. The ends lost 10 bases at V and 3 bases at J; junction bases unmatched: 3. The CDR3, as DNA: TGTGCCACCAAGCGGGGGGGCTACAATGAGCAGTTCTTC. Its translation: CATKRGGYNEQFF.

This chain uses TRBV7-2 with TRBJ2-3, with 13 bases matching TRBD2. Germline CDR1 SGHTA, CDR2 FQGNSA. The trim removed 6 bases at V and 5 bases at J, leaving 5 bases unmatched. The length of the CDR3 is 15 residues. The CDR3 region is CASSTSGGAQDTQYF. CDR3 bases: TGTGCCAGCAGTACTAGCGGGGGGGCACAAGATACGCAGTATTTT.

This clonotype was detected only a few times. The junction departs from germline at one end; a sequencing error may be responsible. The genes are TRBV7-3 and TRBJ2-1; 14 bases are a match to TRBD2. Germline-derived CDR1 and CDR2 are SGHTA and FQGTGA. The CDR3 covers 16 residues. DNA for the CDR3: TGTGCCAGCAGTTTAATAGGACTAGCGGGGGGAAGTGAGCAGTTCTTC. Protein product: CASSLIGLAGGSEQFF. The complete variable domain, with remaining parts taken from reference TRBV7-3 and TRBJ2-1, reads GAGVSQTPSNKVTEKGKYVELRCDPISGHTALYWYRQSLGQGPEFLIYFQGTGAADDSGLPNDRFFAVRPEGSVSTLKIQRTERGDSAVYLCASSLIGLAGGSEQFFGPGTRLTVL.

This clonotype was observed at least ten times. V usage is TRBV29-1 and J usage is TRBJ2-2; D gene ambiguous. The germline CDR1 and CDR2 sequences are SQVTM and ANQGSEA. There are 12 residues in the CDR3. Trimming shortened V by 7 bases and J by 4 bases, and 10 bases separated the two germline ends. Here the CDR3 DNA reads TGCAGCGCCTGTCCCGGCACCGGGGAGCTGTTTTTT. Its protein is CSACPGTGELFF.

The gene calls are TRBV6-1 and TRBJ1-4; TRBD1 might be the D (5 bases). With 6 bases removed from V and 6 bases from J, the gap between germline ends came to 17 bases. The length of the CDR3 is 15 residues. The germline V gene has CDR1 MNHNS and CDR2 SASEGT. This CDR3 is CASSKLQAYYEKLFF. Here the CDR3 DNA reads TGTGCCAGCAGCAAGTTACAGGCGTATTATGAAAAACTGTTTTTT.

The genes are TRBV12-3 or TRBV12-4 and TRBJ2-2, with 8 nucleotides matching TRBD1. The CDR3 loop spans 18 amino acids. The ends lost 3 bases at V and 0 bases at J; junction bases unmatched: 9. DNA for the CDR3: TGTGCCAGCAGTTTCCCGACAGGGGCCTTGACGAACACCGGGGAGCTGTTTTTT. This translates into CASSFPTGALTNTGELFF.

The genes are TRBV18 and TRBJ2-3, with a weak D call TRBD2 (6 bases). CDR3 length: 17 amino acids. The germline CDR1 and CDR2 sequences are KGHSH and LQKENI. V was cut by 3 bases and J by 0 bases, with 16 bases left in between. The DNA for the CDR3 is TGTGCCAGCTCACCCCTCGGGGGACGGCCCAGCACAGATACGCAGTATTTT. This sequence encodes CASSPLGGRPSTDTQYF.

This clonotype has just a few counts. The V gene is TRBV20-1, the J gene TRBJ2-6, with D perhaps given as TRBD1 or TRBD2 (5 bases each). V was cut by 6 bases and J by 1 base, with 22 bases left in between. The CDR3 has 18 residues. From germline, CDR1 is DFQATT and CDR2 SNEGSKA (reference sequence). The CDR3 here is CSAKPGTRHQSGANVLTF. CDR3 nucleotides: TGCAGTGCGAAGCCGGGGACCCGCCACCAATCTGGGGCCAACGTCCTGACTTTC.

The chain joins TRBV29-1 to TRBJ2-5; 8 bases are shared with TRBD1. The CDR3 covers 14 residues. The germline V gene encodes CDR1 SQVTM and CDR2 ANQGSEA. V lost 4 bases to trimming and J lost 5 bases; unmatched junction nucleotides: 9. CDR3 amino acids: CSVVEDRASETQYF. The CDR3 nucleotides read TGCAGCGTTGTTGAGGACAGGGCCTCGGAGACCCAGTACTTC.

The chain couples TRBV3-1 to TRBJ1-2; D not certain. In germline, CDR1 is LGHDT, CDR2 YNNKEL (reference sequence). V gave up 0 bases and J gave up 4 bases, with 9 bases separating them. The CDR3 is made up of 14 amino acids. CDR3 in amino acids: CASSQEGVVYGYTF. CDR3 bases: TGTGCCAGCAGCCAAGAAGGCGTAGTCTATGGCTACACCTTC.

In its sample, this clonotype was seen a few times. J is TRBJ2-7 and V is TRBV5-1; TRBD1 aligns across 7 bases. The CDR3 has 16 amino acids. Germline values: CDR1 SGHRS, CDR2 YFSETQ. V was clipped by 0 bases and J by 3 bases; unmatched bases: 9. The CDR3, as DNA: TGCGCCAGCAGCTTGGACCGGACAGGTAGAGGCTACGAGCAGTACTTC. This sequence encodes CASSLDRTGRGYEQYF.

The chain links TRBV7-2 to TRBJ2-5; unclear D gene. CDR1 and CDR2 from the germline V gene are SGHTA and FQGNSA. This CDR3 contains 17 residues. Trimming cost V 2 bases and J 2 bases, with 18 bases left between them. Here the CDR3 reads CASSLSVRLALQETQYF. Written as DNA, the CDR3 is TGTGCCAGCAGCTTAAGTGTAAGGTTGGCCTTACAAGAGACCCAGTACTTC.

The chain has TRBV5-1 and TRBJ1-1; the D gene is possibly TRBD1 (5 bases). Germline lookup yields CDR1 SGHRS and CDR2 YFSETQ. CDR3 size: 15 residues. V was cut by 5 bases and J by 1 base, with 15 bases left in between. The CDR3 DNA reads TGCGCCAGCAGGTATCGGGGGACCGGGAACACTGAAGCTTTCTTT. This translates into CASRYRGTGNTEAFF.

The CDR3 loop is CSASTGNQPQHF. In nucleotides, the CDR3 is TGCAGTGCTAGCACGGGGAATCAGCCCCAGCATTTT. The chain employs TRBV20-1 and TRBJ1-5; no firm D call. Per the germline V gene, CDR1 is DFQATT and CDR2 is SNEGSKA (reference sequence). The V and J ends lost 3 bases and 4 bases respectively, with 7 bases between them. This CDR3 contains 12 residues.

CDR3 in DNA: TGTGCCAGCAGGGGGAGCGGGGGGGCCGATCGGGTCGCCCCAGATACGCAGTATTTT. Translated, it gives CASRGSGGADRVAPDTQYF. The J gene is TRBJ2-3, the V gene TRBV12-3 or TRBV12-4; 10 nucleotides agree with TRBD2. CDR3 length equals 19 residues. Trimming cost V 6 bases and J 4 bases; bases outside gene matches: 19.

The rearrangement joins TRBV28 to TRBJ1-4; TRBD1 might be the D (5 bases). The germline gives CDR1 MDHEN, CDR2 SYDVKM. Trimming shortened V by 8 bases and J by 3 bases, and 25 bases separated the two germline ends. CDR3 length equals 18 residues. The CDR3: CASGRTPRAYISNEKLFF. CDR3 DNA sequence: TGTGCCAGCGGAAGGACACCCAGAGCTTATATATCTAATGAAAAACTGTTTTTT.

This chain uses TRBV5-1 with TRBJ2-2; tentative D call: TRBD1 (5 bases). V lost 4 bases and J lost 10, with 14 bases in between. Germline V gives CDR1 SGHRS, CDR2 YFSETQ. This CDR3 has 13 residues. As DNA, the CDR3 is TGCGCCAGCAGCACACAGGTGCGAATGGAGCTGTTTTTT. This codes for CASSTQVRMELFF.

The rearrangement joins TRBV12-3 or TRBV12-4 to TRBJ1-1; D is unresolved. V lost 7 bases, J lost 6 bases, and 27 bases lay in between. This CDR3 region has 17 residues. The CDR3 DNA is TGTGCCAGCATCACCCGGGGAGGGTTCCATAGGAGGCCTGAAGCTTTCTTT. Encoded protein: CASITRGGFHRRPEAFF.

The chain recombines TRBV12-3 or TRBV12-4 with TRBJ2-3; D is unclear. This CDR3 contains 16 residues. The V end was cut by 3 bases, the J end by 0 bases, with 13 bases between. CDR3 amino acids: CASSFFGRTSTDTQYF. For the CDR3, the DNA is TGTGCCAGCAGTTTTTTCGGGCGAACTAGCACAGATACGCAGTATTTT.

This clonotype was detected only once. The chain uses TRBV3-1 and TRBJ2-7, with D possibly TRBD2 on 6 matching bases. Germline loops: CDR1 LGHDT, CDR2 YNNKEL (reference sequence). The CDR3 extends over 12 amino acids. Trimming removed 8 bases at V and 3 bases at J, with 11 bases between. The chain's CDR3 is CASGAGSYEQYF. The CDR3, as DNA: TGTGCCAGCGGGGCGGGGAGCTACGAGCAGTACTTC.